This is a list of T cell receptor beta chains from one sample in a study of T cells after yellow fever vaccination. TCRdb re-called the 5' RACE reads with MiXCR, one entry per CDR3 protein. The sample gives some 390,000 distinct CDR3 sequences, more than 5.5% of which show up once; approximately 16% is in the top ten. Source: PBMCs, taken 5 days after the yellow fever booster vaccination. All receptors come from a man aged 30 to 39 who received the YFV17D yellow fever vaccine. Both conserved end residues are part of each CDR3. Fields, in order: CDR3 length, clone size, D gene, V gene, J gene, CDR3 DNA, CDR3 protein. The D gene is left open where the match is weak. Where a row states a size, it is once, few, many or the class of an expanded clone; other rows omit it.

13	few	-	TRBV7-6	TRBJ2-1	TGTGCCAGCACCCTGACTGGCCTGGGGGAGCAGTTCTTC	CASTLTGLGEQFF
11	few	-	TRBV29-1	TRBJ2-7	TGCAGCGTCCCCCTCCAATCAGGGCAGTACTTC	CSVPLQSGQYF
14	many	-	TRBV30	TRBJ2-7	TGTGCCTGGAGATACACAGGGTTCTCCTACGAGCAGTACTTC	CAWRYTGFSYEQYF
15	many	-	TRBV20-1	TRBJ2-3	TGCAGTGCTGAACAGGCTAGCGCCTACACAGATACGCAGTATTTT	CSAEQASAYTDTQYF
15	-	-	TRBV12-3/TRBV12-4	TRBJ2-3	TGTGCCAGCACGATAGGGAGAACTAGCACAGATACGCAGTATTTT	CASTIGRTSTDTQYF
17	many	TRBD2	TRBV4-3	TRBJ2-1	TGCGCCAGCAGCCAAGATGAGGGAGTAGCGGGAACAGATGAGCAGTTCTTC	CASSQDEGVAGTDEQFF
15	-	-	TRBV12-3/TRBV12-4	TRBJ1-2	TGTGCCAGCAGTCCAGACAGGAGGGGGAACTATGGCTACACCTTC	CASSPDRRGNYGYTF
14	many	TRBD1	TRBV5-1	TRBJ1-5	TGCGCCAGCAGCACAGGGGGAGGCAATCAGCCCCAGCATTTT	CASSTGGGNQPQHF
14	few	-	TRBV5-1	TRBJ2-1	TGCGCCAGCAGCTTGGTTGCGGAAAGAAATGAGCAGTTCTTC	CASSLVAERNEQFF
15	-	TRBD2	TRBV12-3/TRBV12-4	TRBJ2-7	TGTGCCAGCAGTTTCGGGACTAGTCAGGTCTACGAGCAGTACTTC	CASSFGTSQVYEQYF
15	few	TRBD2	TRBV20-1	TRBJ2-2	TGCAGTGCTAGGGTAGCGGGAGCGAACACCGGGGAGCTGTTTTTT	CSARVAGANTGELFF
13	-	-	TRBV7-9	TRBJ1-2	TGTGCCACCTCGGGAATTCTTTCCTATGGCTACACCTTC	CATSGILSYGYTF
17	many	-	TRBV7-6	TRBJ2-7	TGTGCCAGCAGCTTAGCGTTGCCGGGGAGAGGGAACTACGAGCAGTACTTC	CASSLALPGRGNYEQYF
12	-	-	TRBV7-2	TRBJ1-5	TGTGCCAGCAGCTCAAACAATCAGCCCCAGCATTTT	CASSSNNQPQHF
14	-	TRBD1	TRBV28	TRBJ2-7	TGTGCCAGCAGTACAACGGGACAGACATACGAGCAGTACTTC	CASSTTGQTYEQYF
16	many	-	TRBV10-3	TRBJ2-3	TGTGCCACCGAAACTGGAGGGCCCAGCAGTGGAGATACGCAGTATTTT	CATETGGPSSGDTQYF
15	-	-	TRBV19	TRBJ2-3	TGTGCCAGTATAGAGAGCGCTCACCGCACAGATACGCAGTATTTT	CASIESAHRTDTQYF
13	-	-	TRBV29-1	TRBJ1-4	TGCAGCGTTGCGGAAGGGTTAGGGGAAAAACTGTTTTTT	CSVAEGLGEKLFF
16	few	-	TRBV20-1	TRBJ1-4	TGCAGTGCTAGAGCGGGCGGGGCACGCGCTAATGAAAAACTGTTTTTT	CSARAGGARANEKLFF
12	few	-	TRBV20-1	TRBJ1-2	TGCAGTGCTAGTGGGGGATACTATGGCTACACCTTC	CSASGGYYGYTF
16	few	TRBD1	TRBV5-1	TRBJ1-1	TGCGCCAGCAGCGTCTTACAGGGGGCGCAGGACACTGAAGCTTTCTTT	CASSVLQGAQDTEAFF
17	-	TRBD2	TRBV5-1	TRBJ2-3	TGCGCCAGCAGCCCCGAGGGGCGGGAGTTTGGCACAGATACGCAGTATTTT	CASSPEGREFGTDTQYF
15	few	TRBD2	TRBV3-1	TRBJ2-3	TGTGCCAGCAGACCAGGACTAGTTTCGTCAGATACGCAGTATTTT	CASRPGLVSSDTQYF
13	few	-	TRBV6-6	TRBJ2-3	TGTGCCAGCGTATTACCGGGAGTAGATACGCAGTATTTT	CASVLPGVDTQYF
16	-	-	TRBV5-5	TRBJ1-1	TGTGCCAGCAGCCCGGATGGGGGAGGGTCGTACACTGAAGCTTTCTTT	CASSPDGGGSYTEAFF
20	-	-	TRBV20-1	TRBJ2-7	TGCAGTGCTAGAACCCTTAAAGGCAGGGTCCCGGCGGAGCCTGTCTACGAGCAGTACTTC	CSARTLKGRVPAEPVYEQYF
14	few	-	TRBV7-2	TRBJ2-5	TGTGCCAGCAGCTCCGGGCATCCACAAGAGACCCAGTACTTC	CASSSGHPQETQYF
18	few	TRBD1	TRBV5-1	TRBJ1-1	TGCGCCAGCAGCTTTTTAGGACCGGGACAGGGGTTGAACACTGAAGCTTTCTTT	CASSFLGPGQGLNTEAFF
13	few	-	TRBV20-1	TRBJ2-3	TGCAGCCCCAGCCAGGCTGAAACAGATACGCAGTATTTT	CSPSQAETDTQYF
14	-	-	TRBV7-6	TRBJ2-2	TGTGCCAGCAGCTTAGTAGTCGGCCCCGGGGAGCTGTTTTTT	CASSLVVGPGELFF
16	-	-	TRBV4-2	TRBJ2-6	TGTGCCAGCAGCCAAGAAGGGCGGGCCGGGGCCAACGTCCTGACTTTC	CASSQEGRAGANVLTF